This entry lists 2 T cell receptor beta chains sequenced from one sample in a study of blood T cell repertoires in COVID-19. The protocol was immunoSEQ multiplex PCR, while the TCRdb copy is restricted to in-frame clones and leaves out a portion. The table includes around 150,000 clones, around 82% detected once. Sequenced material: peripheral blood. All receptors come from a woman in her thirties or forties with COVID-19, enrolled during active disease.

This chain links TRBV18 with TRBJ2-3; D is undetermined. The CDR3 is 13 amino acids. CDR1 KGHSH and CDR2 LQKENI come from the germline V gene. Trimming shortened V by 4 bases and J by 4 bases, and 9 bases separated the two germline ends. The CDR3 loop is CASSLPGSDTQYF. DNA of the CDR3: TGTGCCAGCTCACTGCCCGGGTCAGATACGCAGTATTTT.

The sample holds many counts of this clone. The chain recombines TRBV28 with TRBJ1-4; D is undetermined. Looked up from germline, CDR1 is MDHEN and CDR2 is SYDVKM. Trimming took off 5 bases at V and 4 bases at J, with 8 bases between the two ends. The length of the CDR3 is 13 residues. CDR3 amino acids: CASSEGFNEKLFF. The CDR3 region has the DNA TGTGCCAGCAGTGAGGGATTTAATGAAAAACTGTTTTTT.